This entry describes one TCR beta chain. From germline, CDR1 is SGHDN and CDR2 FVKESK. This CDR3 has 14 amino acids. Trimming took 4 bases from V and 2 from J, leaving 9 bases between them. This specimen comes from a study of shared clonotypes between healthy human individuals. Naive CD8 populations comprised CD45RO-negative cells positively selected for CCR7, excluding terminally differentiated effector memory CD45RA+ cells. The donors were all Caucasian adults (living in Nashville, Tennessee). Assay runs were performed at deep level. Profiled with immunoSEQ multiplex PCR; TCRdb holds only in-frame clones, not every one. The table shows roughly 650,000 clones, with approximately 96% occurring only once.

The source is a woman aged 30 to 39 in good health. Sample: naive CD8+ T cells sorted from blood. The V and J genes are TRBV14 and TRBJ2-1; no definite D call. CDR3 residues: CASSPTGPYNEQFF. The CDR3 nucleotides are TGTGCCAGCAGCCCAACCGGGCCCTACAATGAGCAGTTCTTC.